This is a list of T cell receptor beta chains from one sample in a study of T cell repertoires in cytomegalovirus infection. TCRdb processed the reads anew with MiXCR; each CDR3 protein has one entry. The data show approximately 250,000 distinct CDR3 sequences, with approximately 9.2% seen just once and about 15% held by the top ten. The material sequenced was PBMCs. These receptors were collected from a human donor in good health (CMV status not recorded). Some clones in this sample may be carry-over from other donors' samples. The CDR3 runs from the conserved cysteine through the conserved F or W. Fields, in order: V gene, J gene, D gene, clone size, CDR3 DNA, CDR3 protein. The D gene is left open where the match is weak. Clone size is not always given. Where it is, it says once, few, many or a class for expanded clones.

v_gene: TRBV7-2; j_gene: TRBJ1-1; d_gene: .; abundance: few; CDR3nt: TGTGCCAGCAGCCCCACACGCATCCTAGGAGCTTTCTTT; CDR3aa: CASSPTRILGAFF
v_gene: TRBV7-2; j_gene: TRBJ2-5; d_gene: TRBD2; abundance: many; CDR3nt: TGTGCCAGCAGCTTAGTGCTCGGGAGGCAAGAGACCCAGTACTTC; CDR3aa: CASSLVLGRQETQYF
v_gene: TRBV12-3/TRBV12-4; j_gene: TRBJ2-3; d_gene: .; abundance: many; CDR3nt: TGTGCCAGCAGTTTCGGGTCATGGCTGCAACCCACAGATACGCAGTATTTT; CDR3aa: CASSFGSWLQPTDTQYF
v_gene: TRBV24-1; j_gene: TRBJ2-1; d_gene: .; abundance: few; CDR3nt: TGTGCCACCAGTGACGTCCTCCTTGGAGGGGGCCGGCAGTTCTTC; CDR3aa: CATSDVLLGGGRQFF
v_gene: TRBV24-1; j_gene: TRBJ1-6; d_gene: TRBD1; abundance: few; CDR3nt: TGTGCCACCAGGGCACAGGGGAATTCACCCCTCCACTTT; CDR3aa: CATRAQGNSPLHF
v_gene: TRBV7-2; j_gene: TRBJ2-1; d_gene: TRBD2; abundance: many; CDR3nt: TGTGCCAGCAGCTTCAGCGGACTAGCGGGAGCATATGAGCAGTTCTTC; CDR3aa: CASSFSGLAGAYEQFF
v_gene: TRBV6-1; j_gene: TRBJ2-7; d_gene: TRBD1; abundance: many; CDR3nt: TGTGCCAGCAGTGGGGACAGAAACTACGAGCAGTACTTC; CDR3aa: CASSGDRNYEQYF
v_gene: TRBV2; j_gene: TRBJ2-2; d_gene: .; abundance: few; CDR3nt: TGTGCCAGCAGTGAAAGGGCCACGGCGAACACCGGGGAGCTGTTTTTT; CDR3aa: CASSERATANTGELFF
v_gene: TRBV7-8; j_gene: TRBJ2-5; d_gene: TRBD1; abundance: many; CDR3nt: TGTGCCAGCAGCACGACAGGGATAATAGAGACCCAGTACTTC; CDR3aa: CASSTTGIIETQYF
v_gene: TRBV7-3; j_gene: TRBJ1-4; d_gene: .; abundance: .; CDR3nt: TGTGCCAGCAGCACCCCAGGGGATAATGAAAAACTGTTTTTT; CDR3aa: CASSTPGDNEKLFF
v_gene: TRBV28; j_gene: TRBJ1-1; d_gene: .; abundance: few; CDR3nt: TGTGCCAGCGCCTTAGTCCGGCAGGGGCAGGGTGAAGCTTTCTTT; CDR3aa: CASALVRQGQGEAFF
v_gene: TRBV29-1; j_gene: TRBJ1-2; d_gene: .; abundance: .; CDR3nt: TGCAGCGTCGAATCTCAGGAGATCCCCAACTATGGCTACACCTTC; CDR3aa: CSVESQEIPNYGYTF
v_gene: TRBV4-2; j_gene: TRBJ2-5; d_gene: TRBD2; abundance: .; CDR3nt: TGTGACAGCAGCCAAGATTTTCTAGCGGGGGGGTTGCAGTACTTC; CDR3aa: CDSSQDFLAGGLQYF
v_gene: TRBV7-3; j_gene: TRBJ2-5; d_gene: .; abundance: many; CDR3nt: TGTGCCAGCAGCTTAACGTCCGGGTTACGAGAGACCCAGTACTTC; CDR3aa: CASSLTSGLRETQYF
v_gene: TRBV6-2/TRBV6-3; j_gene: TRBJ1-2; d_gene: .; abundance: few; CDR3nt: TGTGCCAGCGTGGGGACGGTATTCAGGAGCTACACCTTC; CDR3aa: CASVGTVFRSYTF
v_gene: TRBV7-2; j_gene: TRBJ1-6; d_gene: .; abundance: many; CDR3nt: TGTGCCAGCAGCTTAGGACCCGCCAGGGTTGGCTCACCCCTCCACTTT; CDR3aa: CASSLGPARVGSPLHF
v_gene: TRBV18; j_gene: TRBJ1-1; d_gene: .; abundance: .; CDR3nt: TGTGCCAGCTCACCACGGCAGGACACTGAAGCTTTCTTT; CDR3aa: CASSPRQDTEAFF
v_gene: TRBV7-2; j_gene: TRBJ2-4; d_gene: .; abundance: many; CDR3nt: TGTGCCAGCAGCTCCTCGCCGGAGGGCATTCAGTACTTC; CDR3aa: CASSSSPEGIQYF
v_gene: TRBV12-5; j_gene: TRBJ1-5; d_gene: TRBD1; abundance: few; CDR3nt: TGTGCTAGTGTTTCCGGACAGGGAAATCAGCCCCAGCATTTT; CDR3aa: CASVSGQGNQPQHF
v_gene: TRBV11-2; j_gene: TRBJ1-3; d_gene: .; abundance: many; CDR3nt: TGTGCCAGCAGCCTGAAAGGCAAGAACTCTGGAAACACCATATATTTT; CDR3aa: CASSLKGKNSGNTIYF
v_gene: TRBV12-3/TRBV12-4; j_gene: TRBJ2-3; d_gene: .; abundance: many; CDR3nt: TGTGCCAGCAGTCCCCAAAAGGGGATTGGCACAGATACGCAGTATTTT; CDR3aa: CASSPQKGIGTDTQYF
v_gene: TRBV6-1; j_gene: TRBJ1-5; d_gene: TRBD1; abundance: many; CDR3nt: TGTGCCAGCAGTGGTGGACAGGGCGTAAGCAATCAGCCCCAGCATTTT; CDR3aa: CASSGGQGVSNQPQHF
v_gene: TRBV6-2/TRBV6-3; j_gene: TRBJ1-2; d_gene: .; abundance: many; CDR3nt: TGTGCCAGCGGAGAGGGGCTTGGCGGCTATGGCTACACCTTC; CDR3aa: CASGEGLGGYGYTF
v_gene: TRBV7-6; j_gene: TRBJ2-7; d_gene: .; abundance: many; CDR3nt: TGTGCCAGCAGCCCGAGATCGGTTTACGAGCAGTACTTC; CDR3aa: CASSPRSVYEQYF
v_gene: TRBV12-3/TRBV12-4; j_gene: TRBJ1-1; d_gene: .; abundance: many; CDR3nt: TGTGCCAGCAGTCCGGGGACTCGAGGGTACACTGAAGCTTTCTTT; CDR3aa: CASSPGTRGYTEAFF
v_gene: TRBV5-1; j_gene: TRBJ1-1; d_gene: .; abundance: many; CDR3nt: TGCGCCAGCAGCTTGGTGGCCAATGGGGGCAACACTGAAGCTTTCTTT; CDR3aa: CASSLVANGGNTEAFF
v_gene: TRBV7-2; j_gene: TRBJ2-5; d_gene: .; abundance: many; CDR3nt: TGTGCCAGCAGCTTGGCTTGGCAAGAGACCCAGTACTTC; CDR3aa: CASSLAWQETQYF
v_gene: TRBV10-2; j_gene: TRBJ1-1; d_gene: .; abundance: .; CDR3nt: TGCGCCAGCAGTGACCTTTCAGGGGAGGGCACTGAAGCTTTCTTT; CDR3aa: CASSDLSGEGTEAFF
v_gene: TRBV10-3; j_gene: TRBJ1-1; d_gene: .; abundance: few; CDR3nt: TGTGCCATCGGTCGAGGGGGAGGCACTGAAGCTTTCTTT; CDR3aa: CAIGRGGGTEAFF
v_gene: TRBV10-3; j_gene: TRBJ2-7; d_gene: TRBD1; abundance: many; CDR3nt: TGTGCCATCAGTGAGTCCGGACAGGGGTCCTACGAGCAGTACTTC; CDR3aa: CAISESGQGSYEQYF
v_gene: TRBV5-6; j_gene: TRBJ1-2; d_gene: .; abundance: many; CDR3nt: TGTGCCAGCAGCTTGGCTGGGACTGGGGGTAATGGCTACACCTTC; CDR3aa: CASSLAGTGGNGYTF
v_gene: TRBV2; j_gene: TRBJ2-3; d_gene: .; abundance: .; CDR3nt: TGTGCCAGCAGTGAAGCGCTGACTGGTCGGTACACGCAGTATTTT; CDR3aa: CASSEALTGRYTQYF
v_gene: TRBV7-8; j_gene: TRBJ2-3; d_gene: .; abundance: many; CDR3nt: TGTGCCAGCAGCGGGGGGAGGACAGATACGCAGTATTTT; CDR3aa: CASSGGRTDTQYF
v_gene: TRBV7-2; j_gene: TRBJ2-7; d_gene: TRBD2; abundance: many; CDR3nt: TGTGCCAGCAGCTTAGGCAGCGGGGCGGTCTACGAGCAGTACTTC; CDR3aa: CASSLGSGAVYEQYF
v_gene: TRBV9; j_gene: TRBJ2-1; d_gene: .; abundance: .; CDR3nt: TGTGCCAGCAGCGTAGGGGGGGGGGCGCTTTACAATGAGCAGTTCTTC; CDR3aa: CASSVGGGALYNEQFF
v_gene: TRBV6-2/TRBV6-3; j_gene: TRBJ2-5; d_gene: TRBD1; abundance: .; CDR3nt: TGTGCCAGCAGCCGTAGACAGGGGGTTGGGGGACAAGAGACCCAGTACTTC; CDR3aa: CASSRRQGVGGQETQYF
v_gene: TRBV12-3/TRBV12-4; j_gene: TRBJ1-5; d_gene: .; abundance: .; CDR3nt: TGTGCCAGCAGACAGGGCCCAGGGCCCCAGCATTTT; CDR3aa: CASRQGPGPQHF
v_gene: TRBV5-1; j_gene: TRBJ1-2; d_gene: TRBD1; abundance: .; CDR3nt: TGCGCCAGCAGCCCACAAGGCGGGACAGGGGCGAAGGGCTACACCTTC; CDR3aa: CASSPQGGTGAKGYTF
v_gene: TRBV15; j_gene: TRBJ1-1; d_gene: .; abundance: many; CDR3nt: TGTGCCACCAGCAGAGGCAGGACAAACACTGAAGCTTTCTTT; CDR3aa: CATSRGRTNTEAFF
v_gene: TRBV12-3/TRBV12-4; j_gene: TRBJ2-7; d_gene: TRBD1; abundance: many; CDR3nt: TGTGCCAGCAGTCCCCCTAGCCGGACAGGGTCTCACGAGCAGTACTTC; CDR3aa: CASSPPSRTGSHEQYF
v_gene: TRBV7-6; j_gene: TRBJ1-1; d_gene: .; abundance: many; CDR3nt: TGTGCCAGCAGCACGAGCGCAGGGAGAACTGAAGCTTTCTTT; CDR3aa: CASSTSAGRTEAFF
v_gene: TRBV7-9; j_gene: TRBJ1-3; d_gene: .; abundance: .; CDR3nt: TGTGCCAGCTTACGGACGGACCGAAACACCATATATTTT; CDR3aa: CASLRTDRNTIYF
v_gene: TRBV7-2; j_gene: TRBJ1-1; d_gene: .; abundance: many; CDR3nt: TGTGCCAGCAGCTTAATGGTATTGGGCACTGAAGCTTTCTTT; CDR3aa: CASSLMVLGTEAFF
v_gene: TRBV28; j_gene: TRBJ2-7; d_gene: .; abundance: many; CDR3nt: TGTGCCAGCGTCCGGCACAGGGACTCCTACGAGCAGTACTTC; CDR3aa: CASVRHRDSYEQYF
v_gene: TRBV12-3/TRBV12-4; j_gene: TRBJ1-1; d_gene: TRBD1; abundance: many; CDR3nt: TGTGCCAGCAGGGGACAGGGAGGGATGAACACTGAAGCTTTCTTT; CDR3aa: CASRGQGGMNTEAFF
v_gene: TRBV18; j_gene: TRBJ1-2; d_gene: TRBD1; abundance: .; CDR3nt: TGTGCCAGCTCGGCCGGAGGACAGGGGAGGAATGGCTACACCTTC; CDR3aa: CASSAGGQGRNGYTF
v_gene: TRBV12-3/TRBV12-4; j_gene: TRBJ1-2; d_gene: .; abundance: many; CDR3nt: TGTGCCAGCGGAGGTAATACGGGCGGCTACACCTTC; CDR3aa: CASGGNTGGYTF
v_gene: TRBV28; j_gene: TRBJ2-5; d_gene: TRBD1; abundance: many; CDR3nt: TGTGCCAGCAGTTCTCGGACAGGGACCGAGACCCAGTACTTC; CDR3aa: CASSSRTGTETQYF
v_gene: TRBV20-1; j_gene: TRBJ2-3; d_gene: .; abundance: many; CDR3nt: TGCAGTGCTAGCAATCCGGCAGGGGGCACAGATACGCAGTATTTT; CDR3aa: CSASNPAGGTDTQYF
v_gene: TRBV19; j_gene: TRBJ1-1; d_gene: TRBD1; abundance: .; CDR3nt: TGTGCCAGTAGTATAAGAGAAGGGGGCTGGAACACTGAAGCTTTCTTT; CDR3aa: CASSIREGGWNTEAFF
v_gene: TRBV12-3/TRBV12-4; j_gene: TRBJ2-3; d_gene: .; abundance: many; CDR3nt: TGTGCCAGCGCTAGCACAGATACGCAGTATTTT; CDR3aa: CASASTDTQYF
v_gene: TRBV6-6; j_gene: TRBJ1-6; d_gene: .; abundance: .; CDR3nt: TGTGCCAGCACCACTCGAGGGGAAGGTTCACCCCTCCACTTT; CDR3aa: CASTTRGEGSPLHF
v_gene: TRBV28; j_gene: TRBJ1-2; d_gene: .; abundance: few; CDR3nt: TGTGCCAGCGGGGGGACATCGGACTATGGCTACACCTTC; CDR3aa: CASGGTSDYGYTF
v_gene: TRBV7-9; j_gene: TRBJ1-1; d_gene: TRBD1; abundance: few; CDR3nt: TGTGCCAGCAGCTCCCTTACAGGGACAGGTGAAGCTTTCTTT; CDR3aa: CASSSLTGTGEAFF